This section outlines one T cell receptor beta chain sequence together with its context. This sample was taken from a study of blood T cell repertoires in COVID-19. Sequencing was performed with immunoSEQ multiplex PCR; in TCRdb, only in-frame clones are kept and a portion is missing. The profile shows 130,000 to 150,000 clones, more than 70% of them singletons. Germline V gene sequence: CDR1 LGHNA, CDR2 YSLEER. The CDR3 sequence is 14 residues long. The ends were cut back, 3 bases at V and 4 bases at J, with 12 bases in the middle. Sequencing input: peripheral blood. The TCR originated in a man aged 55 to 70 with active or convalescent COVID-19. This rearrangement joins TRBV4-3 to TRBJ1-2, with a weak D call TRBD1 (5 bases). CDR3 residues: CASSHHGGSYGYTF. In DNA, the CDR3 is TGCGCCAGCAGCCACCACGGGGGGTCCTATGGCTACACCTTC.